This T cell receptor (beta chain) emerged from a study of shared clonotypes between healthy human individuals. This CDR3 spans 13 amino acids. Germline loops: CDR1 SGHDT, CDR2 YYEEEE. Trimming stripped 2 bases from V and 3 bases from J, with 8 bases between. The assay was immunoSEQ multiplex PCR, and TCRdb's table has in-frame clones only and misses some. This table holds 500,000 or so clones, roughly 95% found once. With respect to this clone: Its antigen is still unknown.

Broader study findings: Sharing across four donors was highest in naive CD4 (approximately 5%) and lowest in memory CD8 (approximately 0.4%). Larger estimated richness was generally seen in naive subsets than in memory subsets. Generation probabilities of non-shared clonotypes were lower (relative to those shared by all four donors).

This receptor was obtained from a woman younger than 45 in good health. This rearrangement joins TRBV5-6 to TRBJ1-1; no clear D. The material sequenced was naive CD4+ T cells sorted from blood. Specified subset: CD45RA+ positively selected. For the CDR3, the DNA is TGTGCCAGCAGCTTTGACTGGGACACTGAAGCTTTCTTT. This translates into CASSFDWDTEAFF.